This T cell receptor (beta chain) was recovered during a study of T cells after yellow fever vaccination. Germline CDR1 reads ENHRY; CDR2 reads SYGVKD. This CDR3 has 15 amino acids. V lost 11 bases to trimming and J lost 3 bases; unmatched junction nucleotides: 10. TCRdb fed the 5' RACE reads into MiXCR, producing one record per CDR3 protein. The sample includes 200,000 to 300,000 distinct CDR3 sequences, more than 3.5% of them seen just once. This clonotype was counted many times. The rearrangement uses TRBV10-3 and TRBJ2-2; 9 bases are shared with TRBD1. This clonotype was sampled from a man between 18 and 29 years old who received the YFV17D yellow fever vaccine. The sample in question was PBMCs, obtained 15 days after the yellow fever booster vaccination. The CDR3 DNA reads TGTGCCGTAGGACAGGGGTTTGGGGACACCGGGGAGCTGTTTTTT. This codes for CAVGQGFGDTGELFF.